These 13 T cell receptor beta chains were sequenced from one sample in a study of cytomegalovirus exposure and HLA in healthy donors. 60 Vbeta and 13 Jbeta primers were used in PCR. Sequenced by immunoSEQ multiplex PCR; TCRdb stores in-frame clones only, minus some. The sample includes 220,000 or so clones. Sequenced sample: PBMCs. These receptors all come from a girl between 2 and 10 years old in good health and CMV-seropositive.

CDR3: CASSESGTPYEQYF. CDR3 DNA: TGTGCCAGCAGTGAATCCGGGACACCTTACGAGCAGTACTTC. The rearrangement joins TRBV25-1 to TRBJ2-7, with D tentatively TRBD1 (6 bases). V lost 1 base and J 4 bases, leaving 11 bases between the germline ends. This CDR3 is built from 14 residues. Germline V gives CDR1 MGHDK, CDR2 SYGVNS.

The chain carries TRBV29-1 and TRBJ1-4; weak D call: TRBD1 (5 bases). Germline V CDR1 and CDR2: SQVTM, ANQGSEA. The CDR3 sequence is 13 residues long. Deletions cut 7 bases from V and 2 bases from J, with 11 bases between. CDR3 bases: TGCAGCGGGGGGGGAGGCACTAATGAAAAACTGTTTTTT. The encoded protein is CSGGGGTNEKLFF.

The genes are TRBV7-9 and TRBJ2-7, with 8 nucleotides matching TRBD1. The CDR3 runs 14 residues. The germline CDR1 and CDR2 sequences are SEHNR and FQNEAQ (reference sequence). V lost 1 base, J lost 6 bases, and 5 bases stayed unmatched. The CDR3 coding sequence is TGTGCCAGCAGCTTAGGTCAGGGGGCCAGCGAGCAGTACTTC. Protein sequence: CASSLGQGASEQYF.

V is TRBV7-8 and J is TRBJ2-5, with D possibly TRBD2 on 6 matching bases. The CDR3 is 15 amino acids. The V gene's germline CDR1 is SGHVS and CDR2 FQNEAQ. Trimming left V 1 base short and J 0 bases short, with 9 bases between. CDR3 DNA sequence: TGTGCCAGCAGCTTAGGAAGCGGGCACCAAGAGACCCAGTACTTC. Translation gives CASSLGSGHQETQYF.

The chain employs TRBV4-2 and TRBJ1-2; D unresolved. V was clipped by 1 base and J by 0 bases, with 3 bases between them. This CDR3 is built from 13 residues. Germline V gene lookup returns CDR1 LGHNA and CDR2 YNFKEQ. This chain's CDR3 is CASSQAANYGYTF. CDR3 DNA: TGTGCCAGCAGCCAAGCAGCTAACTATGGCTACACCTTC.

For this clone: Other DNA sequences of this sample code for an identical CDR3. The CDR3 loop is CASSPGTLYNEQFF. The CDR3 DNA is TGTGCCAGCAGTCCGGGGACTCTCTACAATGAGCAGTTCTTC. V usage is TRBV28 and J usage is TRBJ2-1, with D perhaps TRBD2 (6 bases). The V end lost 5 bases, the J end lost 3 bases, and 11 bases lay between the germline ends. This CDR3 is 14 amino acids long. Germline-derived CDR1 and CDR2 are MDHEN and SYDVKM.

The chain uses TRBV10-2 and TRBJ2-3; possibly TRBD2 for D (6 bases). This CDR3 is 14 amino acids long. Germline CDR1 is WSHSY and CDR2 is SAAADI. V was trimmed by 3 bases and J by 6 bases, leaving 13 bases between them. CDR3 protein: CASSELAAHDTQYF. The CDR3 DNA follows: TGCGCCAGCAGTGAATTAGCGGCCCACGATACGCAGTATTTT.

The rearrangement links TRBV4-2 to TRBJ1-2, with a weak D call TRBD1 (5 bases). The CDR3 is made up of 15 amino acids. Germline CDR1 reads LGHNA; CDR2 reads YNFKEQ. V gave up 3 bases and J gave up 7 bases, with 18 bases separating them. CDR3 in DNA: TGTGCCAGCAGCCATGTCTCAGGGTTTGTGGGTGGCTACACCTTC. Translated, it gives CASSHVSGFVGGYTF.

The chain joins TRBV9 to TRBJ2-7; 11 nucleotides match TRBD2. Germline CDR1 and CDR2: SGDLS and YYNGEE. J lost 2 bases, V lost 4 bases, and 5 bases had no gene match. This CDR3 comprises 15 residues. CDR3 sequence: CASSRGLAVAYEQYF. The CDR3 DNA reads TGTGCCAGCAGCCGGGGACTAGCGGTTGCCTACGAGCAGTACTTC. Drawing the rest from reference TRBV9 and TRBJ2-7, the complete variable domain is DSGVTQTPKHLITATGQRVTLRCSPRSGDLSVYWYQQSLDQGLQFLIQYYNGEERAKGNILERFSAQQFPDLHSELNLSSLELGDSALYFCASSRGLAVAYEQYFGPGTRLTVT.

The chain has TRBV7-9 and TRBJ2-2, with 10 bases aligning to TRBD1. CDR1 is SEHNR, CDR2 FQNEAQ, per germline (reference sequence). The CDR3 runs to 16 residues. J lost 2 bases, V lost 6 bases, and 6 bases had no gene match. CDR3 sequence: CASRDRGNVNTGELFF. The CDR3 bases are TGTGCCAGCAGGGACAGGGGGAACGTAAACACCGGGGAGCTGTTTTTT.

This chain connects TRBV27 to TRBJ2-1, with 7 bases lining up with TRBD2. The CDR3 has 16 amino acids. V lost 6 bases to trimming and J lost 5 bases; unmatched junction nucleotides: 13. Germline CDR1 is MNHEY and CDR2 is SMNVEV (reference sequence). The CDR3 region has the DNA TGTGCCAGCAGCCCCCCGATTCGGGAGGAAAACAATGAGCAGTTCTTC. Amino acids: CASSPPIREENNEQFF.

Remarks on this clone: At the DNA level, this CDR3 is encoded by other sequences in the same sample as well. The chain couples TRBV7-9 to TRBJ1-1; 7 bases map to TRBD1. V lost 5 bases to trimming and J lost 8 bases; unmatched junction nucleotides: 11. The CDR3 sequence is 14 residues long. The germline CDR1 and CDR2 sequences are SEHNR and FQNEAQ (reference sequence). The DNA for the CDR3 is TGTGCCAGCAGCGGGCGGACAGGAGACCTCGAAGCTTTCTTT. Its protein product is CASSGRTGDLEAFF.

The CDR3 DNA is TGTGCCAGCAGCGGGAGGGGTTCCTACGAGCAGTACTTC. Encoded protein: CASSGRGSYEQYF. This rearrangement joins TRBV16 to TRBJ2-7; TRBD2 agrees at 7 bases. The CDR3 has 13 residues. Unmatched junction bases numbered 2, after V lost 5 bases and J lost 1 base. CDR1 and CDR2 (germline): KGHSY, FQNENV.